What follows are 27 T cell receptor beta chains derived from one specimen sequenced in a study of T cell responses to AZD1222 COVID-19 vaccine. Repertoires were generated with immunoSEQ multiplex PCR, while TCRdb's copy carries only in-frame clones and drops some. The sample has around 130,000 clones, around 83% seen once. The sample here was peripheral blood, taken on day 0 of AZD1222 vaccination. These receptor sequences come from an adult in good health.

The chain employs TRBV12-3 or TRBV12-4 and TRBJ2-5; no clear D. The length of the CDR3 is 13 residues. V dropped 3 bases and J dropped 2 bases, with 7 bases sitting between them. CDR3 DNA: TGTGCCAGCAGTTTTCATGGGCAAGAGACCCAGTACTTC. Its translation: CASSFHGQETQYF.

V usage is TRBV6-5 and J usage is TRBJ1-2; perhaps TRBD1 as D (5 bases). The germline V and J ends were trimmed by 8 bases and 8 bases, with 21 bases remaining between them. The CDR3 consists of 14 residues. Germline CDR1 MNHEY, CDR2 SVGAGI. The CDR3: CASDTGWGGDGYTF. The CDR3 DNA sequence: TGTGCCAGCGATACCGGGTGGGGAGGGGACGGCTACACCTTC.

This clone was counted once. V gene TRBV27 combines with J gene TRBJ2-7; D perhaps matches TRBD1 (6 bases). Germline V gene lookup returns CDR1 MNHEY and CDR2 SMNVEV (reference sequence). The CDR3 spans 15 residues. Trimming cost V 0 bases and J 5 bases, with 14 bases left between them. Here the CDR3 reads CASSLSPGHSHEQYF. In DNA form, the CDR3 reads TGTGCCAGCAGTTTATCCCCGGGACATTCCCACGAGCAGTACTTC.

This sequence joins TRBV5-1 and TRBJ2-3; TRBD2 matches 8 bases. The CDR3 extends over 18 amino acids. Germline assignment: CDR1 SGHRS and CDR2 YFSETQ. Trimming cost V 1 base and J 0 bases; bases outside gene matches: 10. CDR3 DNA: TGCGCCAGCAGCTTGAGAGGGACTAGAAATGGTAGCACAGATACGCAGTATTTT. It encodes CASSLRGTRNGSTDTQYF.

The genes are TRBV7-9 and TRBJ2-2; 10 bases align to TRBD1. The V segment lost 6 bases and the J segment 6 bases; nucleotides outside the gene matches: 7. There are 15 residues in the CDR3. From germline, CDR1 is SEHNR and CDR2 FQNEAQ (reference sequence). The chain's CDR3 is CASSGDRGRPGELFF. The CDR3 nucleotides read TGTGCCAGCAGTGGGGACAGGGGTCGCCCCGGGGAGCTGTTTTTT.

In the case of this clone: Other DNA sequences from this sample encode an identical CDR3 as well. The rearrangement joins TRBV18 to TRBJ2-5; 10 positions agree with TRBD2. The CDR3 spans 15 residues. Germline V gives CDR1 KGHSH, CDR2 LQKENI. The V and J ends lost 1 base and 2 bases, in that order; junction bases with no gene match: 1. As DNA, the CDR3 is TGTGCCAGCTCACCACGAGCGGGGGGGCAAGAGACCCAGTACTTC. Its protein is CASSPRAGGQETQYF.

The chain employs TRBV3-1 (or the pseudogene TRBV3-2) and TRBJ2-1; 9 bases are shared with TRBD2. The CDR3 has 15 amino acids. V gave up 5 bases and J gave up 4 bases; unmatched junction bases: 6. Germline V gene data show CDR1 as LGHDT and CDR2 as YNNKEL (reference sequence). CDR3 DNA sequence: TGTGCCAGCAGCGGGGTAGCGGGAGTTTACAATGAGCAGTTCTTC. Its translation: CASSGVAGVYNEQFF.

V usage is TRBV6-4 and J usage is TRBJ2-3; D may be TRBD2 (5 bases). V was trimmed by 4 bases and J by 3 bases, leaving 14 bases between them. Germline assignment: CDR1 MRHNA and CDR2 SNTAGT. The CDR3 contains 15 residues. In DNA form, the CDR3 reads TGTGCCAGCAGTGTAATGGGAGAGGTGACAGATACGCAGTATTTT. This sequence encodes CASSVMGEVTDTQYF.

The CDR3 reads CAWRGQSYEQYF. In DNA form, the CDR3 reads TGTGCCTGGAGGGGACAGTCCTACGAGCAGTACTTC. This chain joins TRBV30 and TRBJ2-7; 7 nucleotides align to TRBD1. The J segment lost 1 base and the V segment lost 3 bases, leaving 0 bases of the junction unmatched. There are 12 residues in the CDR3. Germline CDR1 GTSNPN, CDR2 SVGIG (reference sequence).

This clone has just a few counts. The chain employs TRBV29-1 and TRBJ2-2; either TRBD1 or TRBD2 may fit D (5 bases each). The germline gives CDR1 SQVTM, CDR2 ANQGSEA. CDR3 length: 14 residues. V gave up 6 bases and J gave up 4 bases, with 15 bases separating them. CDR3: CSVQPFGGTGELFF. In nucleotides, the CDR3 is TGCAGCGTCCAGCCGTTTGGGGGCACCGGGGAGCTGTTTTTT.

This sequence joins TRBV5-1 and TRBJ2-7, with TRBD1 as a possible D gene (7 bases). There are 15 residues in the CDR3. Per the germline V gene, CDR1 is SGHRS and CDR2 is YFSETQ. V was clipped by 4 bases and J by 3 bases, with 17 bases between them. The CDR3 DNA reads TGCGCCAGCAGCCCAACGCGGGACAGCCTCTACGAGCAGTACTTC. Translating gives CASSPTRDSLYEQYF.

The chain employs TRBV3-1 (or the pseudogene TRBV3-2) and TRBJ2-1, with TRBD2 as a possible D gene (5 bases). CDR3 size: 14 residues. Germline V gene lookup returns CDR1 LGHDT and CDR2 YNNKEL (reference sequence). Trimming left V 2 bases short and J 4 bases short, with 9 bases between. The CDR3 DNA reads TGTGCCAGCAGCCAAAGAGGACTTTACAATGAGCAGTTCTTC. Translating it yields CASSQRGLYNEQFF.

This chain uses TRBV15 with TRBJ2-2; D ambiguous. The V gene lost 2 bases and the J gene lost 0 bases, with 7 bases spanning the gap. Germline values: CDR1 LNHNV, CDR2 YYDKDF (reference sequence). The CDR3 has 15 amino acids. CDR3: CATSRRQTNTGELFF. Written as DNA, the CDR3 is TGTGCCACCAGCAGAAGGCAGACGAACACCGGGGAGCTGTTTTTT. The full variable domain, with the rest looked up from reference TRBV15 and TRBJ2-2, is DAMVIQNPRYQVTQFGKPVTLSCSQTLNHNVMYWYQQKSSQAPKLLFHYYDKDFNNEADTPDNFQSRRPNTSFCFLDIRSPGLGDTAMYLCATSRRQTNTGELFFGEGSRLTVL.

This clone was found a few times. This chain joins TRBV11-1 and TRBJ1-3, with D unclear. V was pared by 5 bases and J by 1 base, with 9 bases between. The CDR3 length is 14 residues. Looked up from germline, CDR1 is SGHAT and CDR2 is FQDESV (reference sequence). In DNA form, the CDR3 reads TGTGCCAGCAGCCCCCGGAATTCTGGAAACACCATATATTTT. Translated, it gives CASSPRNSGNTIYF.

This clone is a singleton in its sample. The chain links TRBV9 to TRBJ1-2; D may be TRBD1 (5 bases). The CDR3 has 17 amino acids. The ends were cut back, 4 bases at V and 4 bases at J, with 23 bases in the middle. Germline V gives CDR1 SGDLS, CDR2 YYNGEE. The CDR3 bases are TGTGCCAGCAGCCGTTCAGGGTCGGATTTGCCCACCTATGGCTACACCTTC. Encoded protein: CASSRSGSDLPTYGYTF.

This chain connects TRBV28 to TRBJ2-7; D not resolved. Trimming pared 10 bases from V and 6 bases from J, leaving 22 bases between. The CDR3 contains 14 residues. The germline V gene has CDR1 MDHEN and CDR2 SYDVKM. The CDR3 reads CAILRTASIGEQYF. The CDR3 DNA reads TGTGCCATCCTAAGGACCGCCTCTATTGGCGAGCAGTACTTC.

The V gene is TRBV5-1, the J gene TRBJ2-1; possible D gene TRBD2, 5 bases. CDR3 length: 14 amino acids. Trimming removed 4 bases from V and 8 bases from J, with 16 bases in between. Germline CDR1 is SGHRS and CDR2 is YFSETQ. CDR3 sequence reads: CASSPGVQYDEQFF. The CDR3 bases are TGCGCCAGCAGCCCCGGGGTACAGTATGATGAGCAGTTCTTC.

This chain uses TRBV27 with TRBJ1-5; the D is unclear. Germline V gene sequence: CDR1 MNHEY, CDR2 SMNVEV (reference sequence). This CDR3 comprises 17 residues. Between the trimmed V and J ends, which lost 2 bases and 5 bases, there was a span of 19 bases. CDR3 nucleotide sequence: TGTGCCAGCAGTTTACGAGGCAGCACTGAAGTCGATCAGCCCCAGCATTTT. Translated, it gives CASSLRGSTEVDQPQHF.

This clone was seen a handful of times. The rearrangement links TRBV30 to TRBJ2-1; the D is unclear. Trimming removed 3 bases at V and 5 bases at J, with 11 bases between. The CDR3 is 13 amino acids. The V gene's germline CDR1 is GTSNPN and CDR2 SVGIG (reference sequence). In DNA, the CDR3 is TGTGCCTGGAGGCCCCGGAGAGACAATGAGCAGTTCTTC. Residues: CAWRPRRDNEQFF.

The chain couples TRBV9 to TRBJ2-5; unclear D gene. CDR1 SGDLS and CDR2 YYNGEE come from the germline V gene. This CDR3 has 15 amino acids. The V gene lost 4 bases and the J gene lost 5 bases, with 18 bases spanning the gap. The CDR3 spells CASSPLGERHETQYF. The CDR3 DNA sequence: TGTGCCAGCAGCCCCTTAGGAGAGCGCCATGAGACCCAGTACTTC.

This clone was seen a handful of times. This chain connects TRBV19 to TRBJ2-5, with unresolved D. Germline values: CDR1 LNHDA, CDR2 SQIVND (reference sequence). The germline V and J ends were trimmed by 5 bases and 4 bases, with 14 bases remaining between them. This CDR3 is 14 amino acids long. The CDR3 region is CASSSPTVAETQYF. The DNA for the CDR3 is TGTGCCAGTAGTTCTCCGACTGTGGCAGAGACCCAGTACTTC. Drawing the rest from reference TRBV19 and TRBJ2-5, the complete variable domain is DGGITQSPKYLFRKEGQNVTLSCEQNLNHDAMYWYRQDPGQGLRLIYYSQIVNDFQKGDIAEGYSVSREKKESFPLTVTSAQKNPTAFYLCASSSPTVAETQYFGPGTRLLVL.

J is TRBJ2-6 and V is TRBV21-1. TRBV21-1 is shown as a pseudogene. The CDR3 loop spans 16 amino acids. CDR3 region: CASTGTDGSGANVLTF. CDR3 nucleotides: TGTGCCAGCACCGGGACCGATGGCTCTGGGGCCAACGTCCTGACTTTC.

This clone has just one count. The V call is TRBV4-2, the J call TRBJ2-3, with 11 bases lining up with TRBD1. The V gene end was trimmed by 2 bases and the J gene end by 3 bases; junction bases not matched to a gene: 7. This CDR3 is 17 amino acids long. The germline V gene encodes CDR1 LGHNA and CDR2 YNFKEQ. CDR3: CASSQFLRDRGTDTQYF. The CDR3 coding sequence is TGTGCCAGCAGCCAATTCCTCCGGGACAGGGGGACAGATACGCAGTATTTT.

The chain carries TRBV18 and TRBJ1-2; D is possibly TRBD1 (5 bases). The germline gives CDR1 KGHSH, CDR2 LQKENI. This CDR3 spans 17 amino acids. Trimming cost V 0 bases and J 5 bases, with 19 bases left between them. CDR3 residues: CASSPPVRGRSGYGYTF. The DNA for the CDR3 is TGTGCCAGCTCACCACCAGTTCGGGGCAGATCTGGTTATGGCTACACCTTC.

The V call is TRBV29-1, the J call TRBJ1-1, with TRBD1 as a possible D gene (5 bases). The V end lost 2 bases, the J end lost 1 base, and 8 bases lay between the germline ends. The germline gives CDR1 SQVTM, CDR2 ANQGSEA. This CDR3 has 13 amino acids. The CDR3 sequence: CSVERDPNTEAFF. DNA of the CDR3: TGCAGCGTTGAACGGGACCCGAACACTGAAGCTTTCTTT.

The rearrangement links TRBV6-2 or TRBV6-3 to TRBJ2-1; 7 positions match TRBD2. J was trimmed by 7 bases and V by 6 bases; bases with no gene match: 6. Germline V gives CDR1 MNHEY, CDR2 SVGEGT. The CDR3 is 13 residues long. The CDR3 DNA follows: TGTGCCAGCAGCTCCATAGCGGGTAATGAGCAGTTCTTC. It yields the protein CASSSIAGNEQFF.

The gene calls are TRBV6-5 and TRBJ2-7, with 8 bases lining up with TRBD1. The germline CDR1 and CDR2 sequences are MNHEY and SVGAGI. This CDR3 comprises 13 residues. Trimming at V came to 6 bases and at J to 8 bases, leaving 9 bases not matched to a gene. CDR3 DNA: TGTGCCAGCAGACCCGGACAGGGTTTCAAGCAGTACTTC. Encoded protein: CASRPGQGFKQYF.